This TCR beta chain was retrieved from a study of cytomegalovirus exposure and HLA in healthy donors. Study conclusions and caveats: The study put roughly 160 TCR beta chains on its list as cytomegalovirus-associated. The number of N-insertions in an Asian-associated ancestry cluster was reportedly below the roughly 670-donor mean in a later analysis.

It was with 60 Vbeta and 13 Jbeta primers that the PCR ran. Assay used: immunoSEQ multiplex PCR; TCRdb lists only in-frame clones, some missing. The table includes approximately 100,000 clones, 70% to 85% detected once. Concerning this clone itself: Its antigen is not identified. Other DNA sequences in this sample translate to the same CDR3.

The source is a man between 40 and 49 years old in good health and CMV-seropositive. The sequenced sample was PBMCs.

The CDR3 loop is CASSVAPAGVSTDTQYF. The CDR3 DNA reads as TGTGCCAGCAGCGTAGCTCCAGCGGGGGTTAGCACAGATACGCAGTATTTT. The chain carries TRBV9 and TRBJ2-3, with 8 nucleotides matching TRBD2. The junction had 6 bases not matched to a gene; V was cut back by 0 bases and J by 0 bases. This CDR3 has 17 residues. From germline, CDR1 is SGDLS and CDR2 YYNGEE.